The source of this T cell receptor beta chain is a study of human T cells and chemical hapten exposure. Regarding the study as a whole: The formation of large CDR3 similarity clusters by expanded TCRs significantly exceeded that of controls. Donors were affected by alopecia, so their immune reaction might vary from that of healthy individuals.

For this clonotype: Its antigen is unidentified.

Germline CDR1 MGHRA, CDR2 YSYEKL. The V end was cut by 4 bases, the J end by 1 base, with 11 bases between. This CDR3 has 14 amino acids. The time point here: patch test 1, 2 weeks after DPC sensitization. Treatment indicated: therapeutic diphenylcyclopropenone sensitization with weekly scalp DPC. TCRdb called the RACE reads again in MiXCR, with one record for every CDR3 protein. The sample lists 300,000 to 450,000 distinct CDR3 sequences; about 4.8% were seen once. This rearrangement joins TRBV4-1 to TRBJ2-7; possibly TRBD1 or TRBD2 for D (6 bases each). The receptor's source is a woman aged 50 to 60 with alopecia areata. Some clones in this sample may be carry-over from other donors' samples. Sequencing was performed on whole blood, taken in connection with sensitization to the hapten diphenylcyclopropenone (DPC). CDR3 sequence: CASSPGARSYEQYF. The CDR3 coding sequence is TGCGCCAGCAGCCCGGGGGCTAGATCCTACGAGCAGTACTTC.